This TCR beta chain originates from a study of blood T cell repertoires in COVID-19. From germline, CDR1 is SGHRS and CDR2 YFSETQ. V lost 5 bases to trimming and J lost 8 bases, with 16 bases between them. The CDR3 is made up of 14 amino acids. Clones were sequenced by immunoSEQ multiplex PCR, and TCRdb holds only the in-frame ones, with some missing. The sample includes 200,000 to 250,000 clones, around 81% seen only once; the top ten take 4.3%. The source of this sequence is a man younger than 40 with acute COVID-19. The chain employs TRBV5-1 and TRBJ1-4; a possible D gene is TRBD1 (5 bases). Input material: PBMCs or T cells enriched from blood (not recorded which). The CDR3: CASRPPTRGEKLFF. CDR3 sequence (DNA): TGCGCCAGCAGACCTCCGACCCGGGGGGAAAAACTGTTTTTT.